The source of this T cell receptor beta chain is a study of OX40 agonist ivuxolimab in advanced cancers. This clone was seen only once. Sequencing used immunoSEQ multiplex PCR; TCRdb keeps in-frame clones, though not all of them. The sample contains approximately 50,000 clones, roughly 86% of which appear only once. This CDR3 has 14 amino acids. V shed 4 bases and J 7 bases; nucleotides not matched to a gene: 4. CDR1 and CDR2 from the germline V gene are MDHEN and SYDVKM. The source is an adult with an advanced solid tumor such as melanoma, head and neck, liver or kidney cancer. The sample was CD4+ or CD8+ T cells sorted from blood, taken in a trial of the OX40 agonist ivuxolimab. The J gene is TRBJ2-1, the V gene TRBV28, with 10 nucleotides matching TRBD1. In nucleotides, the CDR3 is TGTGCCAGCAGTTCAACGGGACAGGGGAATGAGCAGTTCTTC. Protein sequence: CASSSTGQGNEQFF. Full variable domain (missing parts from reference TRBV28 and TRBJ2-1): DVKVTQSSRYLVKRTGEKVFLECVQDMDHENMFWYRQDPGLGLRLIYFSYDVKMKEKGDIPEGYSVSREKKERFSLILESASTNQTSMYLCASSSTGQGNEQFFGPGTRLTVL.